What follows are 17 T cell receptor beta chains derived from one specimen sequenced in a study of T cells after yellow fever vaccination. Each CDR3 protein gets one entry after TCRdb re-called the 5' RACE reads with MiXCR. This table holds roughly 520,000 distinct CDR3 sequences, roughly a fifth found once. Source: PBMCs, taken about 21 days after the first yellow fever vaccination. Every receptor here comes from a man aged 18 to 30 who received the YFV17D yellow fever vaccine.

In DNA form, the CDR3 reads TGTGCCAGCAGCTTAAGGGCGGACAGCTCCTACGAGCAGTACTTC. Translation gives CASSLRADSSYEQYF. The V call is TRBV7-2, the J call TRBJ2-7; possible D gene TRBD1, 6 bases. CDR1 and CDR2 (germline): SGHTA, FQGNSA. The CDR3 extends over 15 amino acids. Between the trimmed V and J ends, which lost 2 bases and 0 bases, there was a span of 11 bases.

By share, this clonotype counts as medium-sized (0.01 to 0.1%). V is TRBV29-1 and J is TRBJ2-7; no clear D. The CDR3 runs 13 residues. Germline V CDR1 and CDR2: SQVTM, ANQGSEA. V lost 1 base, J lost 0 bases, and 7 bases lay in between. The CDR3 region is CSVEGGVSYEQYF. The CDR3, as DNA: TGCAGCGTTGAAGGTGGGGTCTCCTACGAGCAGTACTTC.

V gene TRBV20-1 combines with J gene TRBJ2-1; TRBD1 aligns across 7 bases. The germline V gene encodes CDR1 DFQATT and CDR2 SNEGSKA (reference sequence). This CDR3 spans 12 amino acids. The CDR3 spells CTAGQGDNEQFF. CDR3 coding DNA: TGCACCGCCGGGCAGGGGGACAATGAGCAGTTCTTC.

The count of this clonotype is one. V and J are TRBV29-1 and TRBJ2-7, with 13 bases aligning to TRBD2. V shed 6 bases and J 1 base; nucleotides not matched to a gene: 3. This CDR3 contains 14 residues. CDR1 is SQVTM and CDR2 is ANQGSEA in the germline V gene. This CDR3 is CSVKGLAGSYEQYF. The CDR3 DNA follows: TGCAGCGTCAAGGGACTAGCGGGGTCCTACGAGCAGTACTTC.

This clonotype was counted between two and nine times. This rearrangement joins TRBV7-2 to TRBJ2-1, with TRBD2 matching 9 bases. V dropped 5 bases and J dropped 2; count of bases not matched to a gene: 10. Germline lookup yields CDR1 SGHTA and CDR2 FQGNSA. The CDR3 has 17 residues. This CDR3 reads CASSLSAIAGAYNEQFF. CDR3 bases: TGTGCCAGCAGCCTAAGCGCGATAGCGGGGGCCTACAATGAGCAGTTCTTC. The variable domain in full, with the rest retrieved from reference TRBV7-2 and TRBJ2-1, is GAGVSQSPSNKVTEKGKDVELRCDPISGHTALYWYRQSLGQGLEFLIYFQGNSAPDKSGLPSDRFSAERTGGSVSTLTIQRTQQEDSAVYLCASSLSAIAGAYNEQFFGPGTRLTVL.

The CDR3 loop reads CASSRTLQAGGGYNEQFF. The CDR3 nucleotides are TGTGCCAGCAGCCGCACGTTACAAGCGGGGGGGGGATACAATGAGCAGTTCTTC. V usage is TRBV4-2 and J usage is TRBJ2-1, with 10 bases fitting TRBD2. CDR1 LGHNA and CDR2 YNFKEQ come from the germline V gene. The junction had 13 bases not matched to a gene; V was cut back by 4 bases and J by 4 bases. This CDR3 is built from 18 residues.

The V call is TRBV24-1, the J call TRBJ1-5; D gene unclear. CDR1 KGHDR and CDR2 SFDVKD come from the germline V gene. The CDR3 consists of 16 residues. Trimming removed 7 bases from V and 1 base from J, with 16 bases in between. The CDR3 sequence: CATSELQERSNQPQHF. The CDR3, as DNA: TGTGCCACCAGCGAATTGCAGGAGCGGAGCAATCAGCCCCAGCATTTT.

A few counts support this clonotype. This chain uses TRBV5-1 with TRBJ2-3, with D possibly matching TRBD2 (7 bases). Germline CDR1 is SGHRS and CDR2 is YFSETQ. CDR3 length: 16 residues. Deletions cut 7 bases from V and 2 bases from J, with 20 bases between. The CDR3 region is CASRSAGASLTDTQYF. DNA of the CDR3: TGCGCCAGCCGGTCGGCGGGGGCGAGTCTCACAGATACGCAGTATTTT.

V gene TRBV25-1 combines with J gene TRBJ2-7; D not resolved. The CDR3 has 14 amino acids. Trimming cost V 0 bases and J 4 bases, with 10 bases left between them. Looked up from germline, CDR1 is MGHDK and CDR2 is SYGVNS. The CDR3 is CASSEYQRVYEQYV. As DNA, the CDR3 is TGTGCCAGCAGTGAATACCAACGGGTATACGAGCAGTACGTC.

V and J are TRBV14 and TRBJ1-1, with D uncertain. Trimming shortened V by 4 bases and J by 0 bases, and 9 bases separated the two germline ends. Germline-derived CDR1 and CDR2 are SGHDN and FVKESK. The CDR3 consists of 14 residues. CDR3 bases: TGTGCCAGCAGCCGCGTGAAACTGAACACTGAAGCTTTCTTT. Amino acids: CASSRVKLNTEAFF.

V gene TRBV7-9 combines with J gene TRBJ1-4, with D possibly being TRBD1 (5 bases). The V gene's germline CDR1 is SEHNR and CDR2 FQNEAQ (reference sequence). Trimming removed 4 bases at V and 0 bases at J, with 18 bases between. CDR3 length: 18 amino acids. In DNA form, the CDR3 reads TGTGCCAGCAGCTCAACATATCAGGGATCAGCAACTAATGAAAAACTGTTTTTT. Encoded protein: CASSSTYQGSATNEKLFF.

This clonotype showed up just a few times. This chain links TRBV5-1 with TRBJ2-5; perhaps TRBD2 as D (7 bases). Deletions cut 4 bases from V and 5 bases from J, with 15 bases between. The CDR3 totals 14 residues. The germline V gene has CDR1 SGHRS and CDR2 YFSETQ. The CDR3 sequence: CASSGTGGAETQYF. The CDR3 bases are TGCGCCAGCAGCGGAACGGGGGGCGCGGAGACCCAGTACTTC.

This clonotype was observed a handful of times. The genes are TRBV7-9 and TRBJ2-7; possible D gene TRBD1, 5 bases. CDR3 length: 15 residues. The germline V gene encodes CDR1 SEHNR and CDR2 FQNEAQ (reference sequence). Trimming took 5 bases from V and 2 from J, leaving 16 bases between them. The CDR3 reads CASSGPDRVTYEQYF. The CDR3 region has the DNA TGTGCCAGCAGCGGGCCTGACAGAGTCACCTACGAGCAGTACTTC.

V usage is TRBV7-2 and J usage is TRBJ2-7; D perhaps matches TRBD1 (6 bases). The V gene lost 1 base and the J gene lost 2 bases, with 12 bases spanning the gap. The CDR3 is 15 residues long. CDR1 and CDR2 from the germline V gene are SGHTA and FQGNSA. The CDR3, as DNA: TGTGCCAGCAGCTTAGACAGGGCAAGAACCTACGAGCAGTACTTC. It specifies CASSLDRARTYEQYF.

As DNA, the CDR3 is TGTGCCTGGAAGTACAGTACCTATGGCTACACCTTC. It is translated as CAWKYSTYGYTF. The J gene is TRBJ1-2, the V gene TRBV30; no clear D gene. Germline lookup yields CDR1 GTSNPN and CDR2 SVGIG (reference sequence). Trimming removed 4 bases from V and 4 bases from J, with 10 bases in between. The CDR3 covers 12 residues.

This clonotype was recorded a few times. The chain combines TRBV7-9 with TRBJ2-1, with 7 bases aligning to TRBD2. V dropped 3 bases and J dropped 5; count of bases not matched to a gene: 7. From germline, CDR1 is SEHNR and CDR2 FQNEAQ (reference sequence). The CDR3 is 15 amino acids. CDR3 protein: CASSLVAGYHNEQFF. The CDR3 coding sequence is TGTGCCAGCAGCTTGGTAGCGGGCTACCACAATGAGCAGTTCTTC.

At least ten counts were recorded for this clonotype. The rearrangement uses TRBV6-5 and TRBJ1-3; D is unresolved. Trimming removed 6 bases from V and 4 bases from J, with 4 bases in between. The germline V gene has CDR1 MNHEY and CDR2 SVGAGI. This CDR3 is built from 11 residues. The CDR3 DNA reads TGTGCCAGCAGCTACGGAAACACCATATATTTT. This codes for CASSYGNTIYF.